The 15 T cell receptor beta chains in this list originate from one sample, sequenced in a study of Ad26.COV2.S vaccination and SARS-CoV-2 variants. Specified treatment: around 19 received Ad26.COV2.S at low or high dose, single or two shots; about 5 received placebo; per-sample allocation not given. On day 63 after the first injection, vaccine and placebo recipients gave samples. TCRdb's table, derived via immunoSEQ multiplex PCR, lists solely in-frame clones and lacks some. The repertoire holds roughly 700,000 clones, with 70% to 90% as singletons. The specimen comprised peripheral blood, sampled in a trial of Ad26.COV2.S vaccine versus placebo. The receptors derive from a person between 18 and 65 years old who received the Ad26.COV2.S COVID-19 vaccine or a placebo.

The V gene is TRBV10-3, the J gene TRBJ2-2; D call uncertain. Trimming removed 6 bases from V and 0 bases from J, with 5 bases in between. Per the germline V gene, CDR1 is ENHRY and CDR2 is SYGVKD. The CDR3 has 13 amino acids. CDR3 loop: CAIRAANTGELFF. The DNA of the CDR3 is TGTGCCATCAGGGCGGCGAACACCGGGGAGCTGTTTTTT.

The chain combines TRBV7-9 with TRBJ2-7; possible D gene TRBD1, 6 bases. From germline, CDR1 is SEHNR and CDR2 FQNEAQ (reference sequence). Trimming cost V 5 bases and J 1 base, with 15 bases left between them. The CDR3 consists of 15 residues. The CDR3: CASSPTSTGSYEQYF. CDR3 in DNA: TGTGCCAGCAGCCCAACTAGTACAGGGTCCTACGAGCAGTACTTC.

The chain combines TRBV7-6 with TRBJ1-2; TRBD1 agrees at 7 bases. This CDR3 is 16 amino acids long. With V trimmed by 1 base and J by 4 bases, 9 bases remained unmatched. CDR1 is SGHVS, CDR2 FNYEAQ, per germline. CDR3 residues: CASSLEGGGGPYGYTF. CDR3 nucleotides: TGTGCCAGCAGCTTAGAAGGGGGCGGGGGGCCCTATGGCTACACCTTC.

This clone was picked up one time. The chain links TRBV5-1 to TRBJ1-1, with 10 bases matching TRBD1. Germline lookup yields CDR1 SGHRS and CDR2 YFSETQ. V was clipped by 7 bases and J by 6 bases; unmatched bases: 6. The CDR3 runs 13 residues. CDR3 amino acids: CASAGTGVPEAFF. The CDR3 DNA sequence: TGCGCCAGCGCCGGGACAGGGGTACCTGAAGCTTTCTTT.

This rearrangement joins TRBV30 to TRBJ2-3, with D tentatively TRBD1 (5 bases). The CDR3 totals 14 residues. The germline gives CDR1 GTSNPN, CDR2 SVGIG (reference sequence). Trimming left V 4 bases short and J 9 bases short, with 20 bases between. The CDR3, as DNA: TGTGCCTGGAAGGGGCTGGGCCCCGTAGACACGCAGTATTTT. The encoded protein is CAWKGLGPVDTQYF.

V and J are TRBV2 and TRBJ2-3, with D possibly TRBD2 on 6 matching bases. The CDR3 spans 14 residues. From germline, CDR1 is SNHLY and CDR2 FYNNEI. Deletions cut 7 bases from V and 0 bases from J, with 11 bases between. CDR3 in amino acids: CASNGRMSTDTQYF. The CDR3 DNA sequence: TGTGCCAGCAATGGGAGGATGAGCACAGATACGCAGTATTTT.

The chain couples TRBV27 to TRBJ2-5; TRBD1 matches 10 bases. The ends lost 4 bases at V and 5 bases at J; junction bases unmatched: 7. The CDR3 totals 15 residues. Germline V CDR1 and CDR2: MNHEY, SMNVEV (reference sequence). The chain's CDR3 is CASSWGQGRWETQYF. DNA for the CDR3: TGTGCCAGCAGTTGGGGACAGGGGCGGTGGGAGACCCAGTACTTC.

The chain carries TRBV18 and TRBJ1-2; TRBD1 matches 8 bases. Trimming removed 4 bases from V and 5 bases from J; junction bases left unmatched: 9. CDR3 length equals 15 residues. Germline V gives CDR1 KGHSH, CDR2 LQKENI. The CDR3 bases are TGTGCCAGCTCACGCCTCGACAGGGGAGAATATGGCTACACCTTC. Its protein product is CASSRLDRGEYGYTF.

The rearrangement links TRBV3-1 (or the pseudogene TRBV3-2) to TRBJ1-4; 10 nucleotides align to TRBD1. CDR1 LGHDT and CDR2 YNNKEL come from the germline V gene (reference sequence). J was trimmed by 11 bases and V by 0 bases; bases with no gene match: 9. The length of the CDR3 is 16 residues. The CDR3 DNA reads TGTGCCAGCAGCCAAGAAAAGGGGACAGGGGTGGGGAAACTGTTTTTT. It translates to CASSQEKGTGVGKLFF.

The gene calls are TRBV18 and TRBJ2-7; TRBD2 matches 8 bases. Germline CDR1 KGHSH, CDR2 LQKENI. The CDR3 loop spans 15 amino acids. The junction had 4 bases not matched to a gene; V was cut back by 2 bases and J by 1 base. CDR3 coding DNA: TGTGCCAGCTCACCAACGACGGGAGGGTCCTACGAGCAGTACTTC. This translates into CASSPTTGGSYEQYF.

The gene calls are TRBV15 and TRBJ2-1; TRBD1 agrees at 7 bases. The ends lost 1 base at V and 3 bases at J; junction bases unmatched: 9. The CDR3 is 17 residues long. Germline V gene data show CDR1 as LNHNV and CDR2 as YYDKDF (reference sequence). The CDR3 DNA is TGTGCCACCAGCAGAGGAAAGGTGAACAGGGGCTACAATGAGCAGTTCTTC. Translation gives CATSRGKVNRGYNEQFF.

V usage is TRBV7-7 and J usage is TRBJ2-5, with TRBD2 as a possible D gene (6 bases). Germline V gene lookup returns CDR1 SSHAT and CDR2 FNYEAQ (reference sequence). The CDR3 has 16 amino acids. The ends were cut back, 5 bases at V and 5 bases at J, with 21 bases in the middle. CDR3 protein: CASSPAGPGVRETQYF. CDR3 sequence (DNA): TGTGCCAGCAGCCCGGCGGGGCCTGGCGTCCGGGAGACCCAGTACTTC.

This clone was counted only a few times. DNA for the CDR3: TGTGCCAGCTCACCACCTTTCGGGCTCACTGAAGCTTTCTTT. This codes for CASSPPFGLTEAFF. V is TRBV18 and J is TRBJ1-1; D is unresolved. The germline CDR1 and CDR2 sequences are KGHSH and LQKENI. Deletions cut 0 bases from V and 4 bases from J, with 9 bases between. The CDR3 covers 14 residues. The full variable domain, with the rest looked up from reference TRBV18 and TRBJ1-1, is NAGVMQNPRHLVRRRGQEARLRCSPMKGHSHVYWYRQLPEEGLKFMVYLQKENIIDESGMPKERFSAEFPKEGPSILRIQQVVRGDSAAYFCASSPPFGLTEAFFGQGTRLTVV.

The rearrangement links TRBV5-1 to TRBJ1-1, with D unclear. Deletions cut 2 bases from V and 4 bases from J, with 15 bases between. Germline CDR1 is SGHRS and CDR2 is YFSETQ. This CDR3 has 15 amino acids. CDR3 sequence: CASSFGPGGSTEAFF. The CDR3 nucleotides are TGCGCCAGCAGCTTCGGACCGGGCGGGAGCACTGAAGCTTTCTTT. Full variable domain (remainder filled in from reference TRBV5-1 and TRBJ1-1): KAGVTQTPRYLIKTRGQQVTLSCSPISGHRSVSWYQQTPGQGLQFLFEYFSETQRNKGNFPGRFSGRQFSNSRSEMNVSTLELGDSALYLCASSFGPGGSTEAFFGQGTRLTVV.

The genes are TRBV7-2 and TRBJ1-5; 7 bases line up with TRBD1. CDR3 length: 14 amino acids. The V segment lost 5 bases and the J segment 2 bases; nucleotides outside the gene matches: 3. Germline CDR1 SGHTA, CDR2 FQGNSA. The CDR3 sequence: CASSARGGNQPQHF. CDR3 nucleotide sequence: TGTGCCAGCAGCGCCAGGGGGGGCAATCAGCCCCAGCATTTT.